The T cell receptor beta chain described here comes from a study of T-cell reconstitution after alpha-beta-depleted transplantation in children. Study conclusions and caveats: Among T cells one year after transplant, newly produced cells accounted for most counts and diversity. After transplant, at about two months, alpha-beta T cells were reportedly derived from several hundred expanded graft clones.

With respect to this clonotype: The antigen remains undetermined.

CDR1 is SNHLY, CDR2 FYNNEI, per germline. V was cut by 6 bases and J by 6 bases, with 11 bases left in between. The CDR3 runs 13 residues. Unique molecular identifiers featured in how the TCRbeta library was prepared. TCRdb itself ran the PCR reads through MiXCR, one entry per CDR3 protein. The top ten clones hold more than 25% of a sample with about 980,000 distinct CDR3 sequences, roughly 29% of them seen once. The material was PBMCs, mostly from graft donor cells, obtained 360 days after TCRalphabeta/CD19-depleted stem cell transplant. J is TRBJ1-4 and V is TRBV2; D not resolved. The origin of this receptor is a boy under two years old who had a stem cell transplant for SCID, so the T cells may come from the graft donor. The CDR3 loop reads CASSREPYEKLFF. The CDR3 nucleotides are TGTGCCAGCAGCCGGGAGCCTTATGAAAAACTGTTTTTT.